One sample yielded the 17 T cell receptor beta chains listed below, sequenced in a study of cytotoxic CD8 clonotypes in ibrutinib-treated CLL. Method: immunoSEQ multiplex PCR; TCRdb's copy keeps in-frame clones and lacks some. The sample carries about 300,000 clones, around 76% recorded once. The source was PBMCs, collected at disease progression, from a patient treated with ibrutinib. These receptors were taken from a human donor with chronic lymphocytic leukemia.

The rearrangement joins TRBV19 to TRBJ1-3; D uncertain. Germline CDR1 LNHDA, CDR2 SQIVND (reference sequence). With 7 bases removed from V and 0 bases from J, the gap between germline ends came to 10 bases. The CDR3 is 14 amino acids. The CDR3 region has the DNA TGTGCCAGTAAAGGAGCTGGCTCTGGAAACACCATATATTTT. It yields the protein CASKGAGSGNTIYF.

The chain links TRBV2 to TRBJ2-2, with TRBD2 matching 10 bases. This CDR3 has 15 residues. The V gene end was trimmed by 6 bases and the J gene end by 3 bases; junction bases not matched to a gene: 4. The V gene's germline CDR1 is SNHLY and CDR2 FYNNEI. CDR3: CASRKREGDTGELFF. In nucleotides, the CDR3 is TGTGCCAGCAGAAAGCGGGAGGGCGACACCGGGGAGCTGTTTTTT.

This chain links TRBV7-2 with TRBJ1-6; D possibly corresponds to TRBD1 (5 bases). This CDR3 has 14 amino acids. Trimming stripped 1 base from V and 10 bases from J, with 11 bases between. In germline, CDR1 is SGHTA, CDR2 FQGNSA. The DNA of the CDR3 is TGTGCCAGCAGCTTAGGGACATCTAAATCACCCCTCCACTTT. Protein product: CASSLGTSKSPLHF. Using reference TRBV7-2 and TRBJ1-6 for the parts outside the CDR3, the full variable domain is GAGVSQSPSNKVTEKGKDVELRCDPISGHTALYWYRQSLGQGLEFLIYFQGNSAPDKSGLPSDRFSAERTGGSVSTLTIQRTQQEDSAVYLCASSLGTSKSPLHFGNGTRLTVT.

This clone was seen a handful of times. The V gene is TRBV6-6, the J gene TRBJ2-3; the D gene is possibly TRBD2 (7 bases). This CDR3 has 14 amino acids. V lost 2 bases to trimming and J lost 4 bases, with 10 bases between them. Per germline, CDR1 MNHNY and CDR2 SVGAGI (reference sequence). The CDR3 protein is CASSYAGASDTQYF. Here the CDR3 DNA reads TGTGCCAGCAGTTACGCGGGGGCCTCAGATACGCAGTATTTT.

The table lists this clone with a count of one. The chain joins TRBV4-3 to TRBJ2-7; TRBD2 aligns across 8 bases. Trimming removed 1 base from V and 2 bases from J; junction bases left unmatched: 7. This CDR3 has 16 residues. CDR1 LGHNA and CDR2 YSLEER come from the germline V gene. The CDR3 region is CASSQGRAGAAYEQYF. The CDR3 DNA is TGCGCCAGCAGCCAAGGGCGAGCGGGAGCGGCCTACGAGCAGTACTTC.

This clone was found once. The chain has TRBV5-3 and TRBJ1-2; D perhaps matches TRBD1 (6 bases). TRBV5-3 is assigned to the ORF class and has an uncertain function. V lost 0 bases and J lost 7, with 19 bases in between. This CDR3 has 16 residues. The CDR3 DNA sequence: TGTGCCAGAAGCTTGGCAGGGGTTGGACAACTGATTGGCTACACCTTC. Its protein product is CARSLAGVGQLIGYTF.

J is TRBJ2-5 and V is TRBV2; D is unclear. The V end was cut by 3 bases, the J end by 4 bases, with 12 bases between. The CDR3 has 14 amino acids. Germline V gene data show CDR1 as SNHLY and CDR2 as FYNNEI. The CDR3 here is CASSDEWVGETQYF. The DNA for the CDR3 is TGTGCCAGCAGTGACGAGTGGGTCGGAGAGACCCAGTACTTC.

The chain employs TRBV7-2 and TRBJ2-5; possibly TRBD1 for D (5 bases). V was trimmed by 5 bases and J by 5 bases, leaving 12 bases between them. There are 13 residues in the CDR3. Germline assignment: CDR1 SGHTA and CDR2 FQGNSA. The CDR3 DNA follows: TGTGCCAGCAGCGCCAGGGAATGGGAGACCCAGTACTTC. Its protein product is CASSAREWETQYF.

This sequence joins TRBV5-6 and TRBJ2-3; 10 bases are a match to TRBD1. The CDR3 sequence is 16 residues long. Losses at the gene ends were 0 bases for V and 4 bases for J; bases not matched to a gene: 5. CDR1 and CDR2 from the germline V gene are SGHDT and YYEEEE. In DNA form, the CDR3 reads TGTGCCAGCAGCTTGGGAGGGGGACAGGGGTCAGATACGCAGTATTTT. Its translation is CASSLGGGQGSDTQYF. The full variable domain, in which reference TRBV5-6 and TRBJ2-3 provide the parts outside the CDR3, is DAGVTQSPTHLIKTRGQQVTLRCSPKSGHDTVSWYQQALGQGPQFIFQYYEEEERQRGNFPDRFSGHQFPNYSSELNVNALLLGDSALYLCASSLGGGQGSDTQYFGPGTRLTVL.

The rearrangement uses TRBV15 and TRBJ2-1, with 8 bases lining up with TRBD2. Per germline, CDR1 LNHNV and CDR2 YYDKDF (reference sequence). The CDR3 loop spans 15 amino acids. Losses at the gene ends were 1 base for V and 5 bases for J; bases not matched to a gene: 4. Here the CDR3 DNA reads TGTGCCACCAGCAGAGGGGTAGCGGGAAACAATGAGCAGTTCTTC. It is translated as CATSRGVAGNNEQFF.

This CDR3 reads CASSASVEAFF. The CDR3 nucleotides are TGTGCCAGCAGTGCCTCCGTCGAAGCTTTCTTT. The chain recombines TRBV6-1 with TRBJ1-1; D not certain. V shed 4 bases and J shed 8 bases, with 8 bases lying between them. CDR3 length equals 11 residues. Germline CDR1 is MNHNS and CDR2 is SASEGT.

The V call is TRBV18, the J call TRBJ2-1; weak D call: TRBD1 (5 bases). The germline V gene encodes CDR1 KGHSH and CDR2 LQKENI. The CDR3 has 15 amino acids. V was clipped by 2 bases and J by 5 bases, with 13 bases between them. Here the CDR3 reads CASSPRARQNNEQFF. The CDR3 DNA is TGTGCCAGCTCACCAAGAGCGAGACAGAACAATGAGCAGTTCTTC.

The chain uses TRBV10-3 and TRBJ2-2; TRBD2 matches 15 bases. Unmatched junction bases numbered 10, after V lost 3 bases and J lost 8 bases. This CDR3 spans 18 amino acids. The V gene's germline CDR1 is ENHRY and CDR2 SYGVKD. The CDR3 DNA reads TGTGCCATCAGTGACGACGGGACTAGCGGGAGGACCTGGGGGGAGCTGTTTTTT. This translates into CAISDDGTSGRTWGELFF.

The chain carries TRBV29-1 and TRBJ1-1; D call uncertain. The CDR3 is 12 residues long. Between the trimmed V and J ends, which lost 7 bases and 0 bases, there was a span of 9 bases. The V gene's germline CDR1 is SQVTM and CDR2 ANQGSEA. As DNA, the CDR3 is TGCAGCGCCGGACGGGTGAACACTGAAGCTTTCTTT. This codes for CSAGRVNTEAFF.

The V call is TRBV6-5, the J call TRBJ2-7; D uncertain. The CDR3 has 14 amino acids. V lost 1 base and J 0 bases, leaving 7 bases between the germline ends. Per the germline V gene, CDR1 is MNHEY and CDR2 is SVGAGI. The DNA of the CDR3 is TGTGCCAGCAGTTACTGGGAAACCTCCTACGAGCAGTACTTC. Amino acids: CASSYWETSYEQYF.

The chain links TRBV29-1 to TRBJ1-2; 7 nucleotides line up with TRBD1. This CDR3 region has 17 residues. V shed 0 bases and J 2 bases; nucleotides not matched to a gene: 12. Germline V lookup: CDR1 SQVTM, CDR2 ANQGSEA. CDR3 loop: CSVEDRQGDLQNYGYTF. In DNA form, the CDR3 reads TGCAGCGTTGAAGATCGGCAGGGGGATCTGCAGAACTATGGCTACACCTTC. Combining the CDR3 with reference TRBV29-1 and TRBJ1-2 gives the whole variable domain SAVISQKPSRDICQRGTSLTIQCQVDSQVTMMFWYRQQPGQSLTLIATANQGSEATYESGFVIDKFPISRPNLTFSTLTVSNMSPEDSSIYLCSVEDRQGDLQNYGYTFGSGTRLTVV.

The chain links TRBV5-1 to TRBJ2-5, with D possibly TRBD1 on 6 matching bases. Trimming removed 4 bases from V and 0 bases from J, with 13 bases in between. The CDR3 spans 15 residues. The germline V gene has CDR1 SGHRS and CDR2 YFSETQ. CDR3 nucleotides: TGCGCCAGCAGCACGGACAGAGTGTACCAAGAGACCCAGTACTTC. As protein: CASSTDRVYQETQYF.